This note documents a single T cell receptor (beta chain) sequence. Its antigen remains unknown. Profiling relied on immunoSEQ multiplex PCR, and the TCRdb table lists in-frame clones only, not all of them. The sample contains about 36,000 clones, over 70% of which appear only once. This sample was included in a study of early stage breast cancer tumors. The study's findings and limits: Tumors had roughly 2.5-fold higher T cell density and higher clonality than adjacent normal breast tissue. Most shared enriched TCRB sequences were commonly generated ones.

V lost 5 bases to trimming and J lost 2 bases; unmatched junction nucleotides: 8. CDR1 and CDR2 from the germline V gene are LNHDA and SQIVND (reference sequence). The CDR3 sequence is 17 residues long. Sequencing was done on a sample of blood. The V gene is TRBV19, the J gene TRBJ2-1; 11 positions agree with TRBD2. This receptor was identified in a person between 55 and 70 years old with breast cancer. Here the CDR3 reads CASSVTGTSGPYNEQFF. Here the CDR3 DNA reads TGTGCCAGTAGTGTCACCGGGACTAGCGGCCCCTACAATGAGCAGTTCTTC.